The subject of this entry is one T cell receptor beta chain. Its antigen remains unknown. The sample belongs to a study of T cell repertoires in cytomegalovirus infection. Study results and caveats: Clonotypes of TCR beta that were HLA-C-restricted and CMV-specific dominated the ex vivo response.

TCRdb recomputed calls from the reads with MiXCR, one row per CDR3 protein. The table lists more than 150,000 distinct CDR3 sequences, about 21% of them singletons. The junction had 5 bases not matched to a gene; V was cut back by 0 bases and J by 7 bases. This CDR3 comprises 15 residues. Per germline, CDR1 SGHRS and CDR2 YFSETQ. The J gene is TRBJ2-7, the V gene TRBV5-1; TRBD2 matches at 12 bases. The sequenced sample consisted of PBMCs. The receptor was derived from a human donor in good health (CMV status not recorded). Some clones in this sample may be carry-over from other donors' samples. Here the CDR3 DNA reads TGCGCCAGCAGCTTGGGGGGACTAGCGGGTTATGAGCAGTACTTC. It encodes CASSLGGLAGYEQYF.